This record covers a single T cell receptor (beta chain). Its antigen is not known. The repertoire was sequenced with immunoSEQ multiplex PCR; TCRdb's copy has only in-frame clones and lacks some. This table has approximately 18,000 clones, roughly three quarters appearing once. The CDR3 consists of 13 residues. Germline V gene sequence: CDR1 MNHEY, CDR2 SMNVEV (reference sequence). This sample was taken from a study of graft-versus-host responses after intestinal transplantation. Study background: Recipients got multivisceral, liver-intestinal, or isolated intestinal transplants. Anti-thymocyte globulin induction was given to all recipients, followed by tacrolimus and steroids for two to four years.

Study-wide results and limits: GvH clones detected in recipient marrow included some appearing first in ileum or blood. HvG clone declines early post-transplant were associated with peak circulating GvH levels.

The graft tissue was processed, and this released both intraepithelial and lamina propria lymphocytes. The clonotype was recovered from a human patient who received an intestinal transplant, so some T cells may come from the graft donor. The sample here was ileum tissue, taken roughly 450 days after intestinal transplant. The chain joins TRBV27 to TRBJ2-5, with D tentatively TRBD2 (5 bases). The DNA end lines up better with TRBJ2-7; the J call may be wrong. The CDR3 loop reads CASSSNLRGEQYF. The CDR3 DNA reads as TGTGCCAGCAGTTCAAATCTACGGGGCGAGCAGTACTTC.